This entry is about one TCR beta chain. The libraries were made with immunoSEQ v4. Method: immunoSEQ multiplex PCR; TCRdb's copy keeps in-frame clones and lacks some. The sample consists of 2,500 to 4,000 clones, about 74% of them appearing once. The data are from a study of T cells in placental villitis. The germline V gene has CDR1 LGHNA and CDR2 YNFKEQ. The trim removed 1 base at V and 2 bases at J, leaving 1 base unmatched. The length of the CDR3 is 16 residues. The sequencing sample was made of placental tissue containing maternal and fetal cells. The clonotype was recovered from a human patient with infectious villitis; the placental T cells may come from both mother and fetus. The chain uses TRBV4-2 and TRBJ2-3, with 12 bases lining up with TRBD2. The CDR3 sequence is CASSQASGGATDTQYF. CDR3 nucleotides: TGTGCCAGCAGCCAAGCTAGCGGGGGGGCCACAGATACGCAGTATTTT.